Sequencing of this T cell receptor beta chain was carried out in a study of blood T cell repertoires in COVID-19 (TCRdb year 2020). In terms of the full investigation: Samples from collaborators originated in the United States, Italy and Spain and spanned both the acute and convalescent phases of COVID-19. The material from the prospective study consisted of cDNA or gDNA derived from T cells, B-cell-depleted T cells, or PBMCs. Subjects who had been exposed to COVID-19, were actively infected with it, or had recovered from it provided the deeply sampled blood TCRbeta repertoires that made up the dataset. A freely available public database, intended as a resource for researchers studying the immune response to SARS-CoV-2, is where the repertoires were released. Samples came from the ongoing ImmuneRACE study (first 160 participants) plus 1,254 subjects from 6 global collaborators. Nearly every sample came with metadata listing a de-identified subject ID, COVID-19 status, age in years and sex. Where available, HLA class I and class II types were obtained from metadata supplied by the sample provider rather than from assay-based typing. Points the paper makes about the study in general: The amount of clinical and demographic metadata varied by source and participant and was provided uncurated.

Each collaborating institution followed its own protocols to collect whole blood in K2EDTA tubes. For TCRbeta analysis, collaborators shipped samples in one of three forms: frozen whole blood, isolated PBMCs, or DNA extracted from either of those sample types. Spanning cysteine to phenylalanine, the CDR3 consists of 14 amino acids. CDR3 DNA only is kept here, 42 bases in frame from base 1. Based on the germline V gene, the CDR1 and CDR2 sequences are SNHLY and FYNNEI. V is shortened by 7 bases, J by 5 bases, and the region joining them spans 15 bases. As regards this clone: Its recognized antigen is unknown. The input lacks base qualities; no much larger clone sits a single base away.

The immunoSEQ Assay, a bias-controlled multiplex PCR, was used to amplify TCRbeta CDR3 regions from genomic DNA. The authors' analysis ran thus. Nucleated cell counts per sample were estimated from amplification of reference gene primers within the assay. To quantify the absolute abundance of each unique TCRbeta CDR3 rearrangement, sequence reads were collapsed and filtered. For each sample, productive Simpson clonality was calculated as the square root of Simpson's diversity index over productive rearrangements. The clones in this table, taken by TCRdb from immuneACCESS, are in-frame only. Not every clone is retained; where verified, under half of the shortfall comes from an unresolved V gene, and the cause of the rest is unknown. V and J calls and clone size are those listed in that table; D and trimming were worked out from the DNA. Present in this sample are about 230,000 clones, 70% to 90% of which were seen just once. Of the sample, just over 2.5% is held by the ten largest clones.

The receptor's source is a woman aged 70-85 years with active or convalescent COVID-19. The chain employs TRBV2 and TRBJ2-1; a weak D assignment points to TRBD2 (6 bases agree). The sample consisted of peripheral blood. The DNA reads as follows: TGTGCCAGCACCGGCGGACGGACTAACAATGAGCAGTTCTTC. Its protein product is CASTGGRTNNEQFF.